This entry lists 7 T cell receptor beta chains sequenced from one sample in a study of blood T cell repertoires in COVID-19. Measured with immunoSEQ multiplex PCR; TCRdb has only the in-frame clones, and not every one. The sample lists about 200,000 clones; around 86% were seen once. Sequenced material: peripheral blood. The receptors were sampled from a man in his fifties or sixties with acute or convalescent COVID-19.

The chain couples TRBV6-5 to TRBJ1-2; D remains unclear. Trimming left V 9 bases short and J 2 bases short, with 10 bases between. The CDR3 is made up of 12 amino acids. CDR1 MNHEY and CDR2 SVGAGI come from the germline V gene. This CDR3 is CASTQQNYGYTF. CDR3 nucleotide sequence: TGTGCCAGTACTCAACAGAACTATGGCTACACCTTC.

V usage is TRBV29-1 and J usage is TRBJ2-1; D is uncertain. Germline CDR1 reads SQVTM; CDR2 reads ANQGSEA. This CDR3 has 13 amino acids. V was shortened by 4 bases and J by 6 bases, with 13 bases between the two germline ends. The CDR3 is CSVGTARGNEQFF. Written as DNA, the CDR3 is TGCAGCGTTGGAACGGCTAGAGGCAATGAGCAGTTCTTC.

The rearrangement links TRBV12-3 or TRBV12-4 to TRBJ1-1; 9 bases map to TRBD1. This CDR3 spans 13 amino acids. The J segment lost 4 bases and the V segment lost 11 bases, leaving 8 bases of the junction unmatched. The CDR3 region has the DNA TGTGCCGGAAGACAGGGGGACGGCACTGAAGCTTTCTTT. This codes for CAGRQGDGTEAFF.

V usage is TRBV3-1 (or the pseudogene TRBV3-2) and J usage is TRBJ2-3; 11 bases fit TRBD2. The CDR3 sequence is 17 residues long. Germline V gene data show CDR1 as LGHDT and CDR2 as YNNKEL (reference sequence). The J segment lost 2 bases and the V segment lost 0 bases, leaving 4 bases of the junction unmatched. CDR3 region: CASSQDSSGGITDTQYF. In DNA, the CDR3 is TGTGCCAGCAGCCAAGACTCTAGCGGGGGGATCACAGATACGCAGTATTTT.

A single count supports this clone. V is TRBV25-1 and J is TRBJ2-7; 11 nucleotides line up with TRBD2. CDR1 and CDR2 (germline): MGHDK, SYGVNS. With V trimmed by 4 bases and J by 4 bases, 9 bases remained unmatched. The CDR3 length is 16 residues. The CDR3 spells CASSGAPGTSGYEQYF. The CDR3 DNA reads TGTGCCAGCAGTGGGGCCCCCGGGACTAGCGGATACGAGCAGTACTTC.

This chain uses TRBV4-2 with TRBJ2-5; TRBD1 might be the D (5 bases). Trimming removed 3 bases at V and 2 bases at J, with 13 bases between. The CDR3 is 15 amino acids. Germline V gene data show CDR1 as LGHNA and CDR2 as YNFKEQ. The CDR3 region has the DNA TGTGCCAGCAGCCAGAAACAGGACACACAAGAGACCCAGTACTTC. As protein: CASSQKQDTQETQYF.

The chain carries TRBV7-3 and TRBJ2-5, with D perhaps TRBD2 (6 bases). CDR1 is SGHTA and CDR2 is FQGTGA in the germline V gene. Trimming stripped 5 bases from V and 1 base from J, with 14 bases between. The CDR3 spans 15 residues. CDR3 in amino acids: CASSPTAGSQETQYF. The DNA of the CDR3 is TGTGCCAGCAGCCCCACGGCGGGGAGCCAAGAGACCCAGTACTTC. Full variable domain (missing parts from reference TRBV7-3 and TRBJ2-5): GAGVSQTPSNKVTEKGKYVELRCDPISGHTALYWYRQSLGQGPEFLIYFQGTGAADDSGLPNDRFFAVRPEGSVSTLKIQRTERGDSAVYLCASSPTAGSQETQYFGPGTRLLVL.